This entry lists 23 T cell receptor beta chains sequenced from one sample in a study of blood T cell repertoires in COVID-19. Measured with immunoSEQ multiplex PCR; TCRdb has only the in-frame clones, and not every one. The table includes 100,000 to 150,000 clones, more than 85% detected once. The sequenced sample consisted of peripheral blood. The receptor source for this set is a man aged 55 to 70 with COVID-19, enrolled during active disease.

This chain links TRBV5-4 with TRBJ1-2; 9 bases fit TRBD1. The CDR3 totals 14 residues. After removal of 4 bases from V and 8 bases from J, the junction contained 9 bases not matched to a gene. CDR1 is SGHNT and CDR2 is YYREEE in the germline V gene (reference sequence). The CDR3 region is CASSLVQGANGYTF. Written as DNA, the CDR3 is TGTGCCAGCAGCCTCGTACAGGGGGCAAACGGCTACACCTTC.

The rearrangement joins TRBV10-3 to TRBJ1-6; D uncertain. Germline assignment: CDR1 ENHRY and CDR2 SYGVKD. V gave up 0 bases and J gave up 8 bases, with 5 bases separating them. This CDR3 comprises 13 residues. Here the CDR3 DNA reads TGTGCCATCAGTGAGTCGGCTCATTCACCCCTCCACTTT. This sequence encodes CAISESAHSPLHF.

V usage is TRBV7-8 and J usage is TRBJ1-1; a weak D match, TRBD1 (6 bases). V dropped 1 base and J dropped 5 bases, with 17 bases sitting between them. Per germline, CDR1 SGHVS and CDR2 FQNEAQ. The CDR3 has 16 amino acids. CDR3 region: CASSLVTGRMVTEAFF. Written as DNA, the CDR3 is TGTGCCAGCAGCTTAGTTACAGGGAGAATGGTAACTGAAGCTTTCTTT.

The gene calls are TRBV9 and TRBJ2-7, with 11 bases lining up with TRBD1. V lost 0 bases and J lost 4; bases outside the gene matches: 3. The V gene's germline CDR1 is SGDLS and CDR2 YYNGEE. The CDR3 spans 15 residues. CDR3 protein: CASSVEDRGLYEQYF. The DNA of the CDR3 is TGTGCCAGCAGCGTAGAGGACAGGGGGCTTTACGAGCAGTACTTC.

The V call is TRBV24-1, the J call TRBJ1-2; TRBD1 is a possible D gene (6 bases). From germline, CDR1 is KGHDR and CDR2 SFDVKD. The CDR3 is 15 amino acids. V was shortened by 3 bases and J by 5 bases, with 15 bases between the two germline ends. Written as DNA, the CDR3 is TGTGCCACCAGTGATCTCAACAGGGAATCTTATGGCTACACCTTC. Protein product: CATSDLNRESYGYTF.

The J gene is TRBJ2-6, the V gene TRBV6-6, with 8 bases fitting TRBD1. The CDR3 covers 18 residues. Germline assignment: CDR1 MNHNY and CDR2 SVGAGI (reference sequence). Trimming at V came to 5 bases and at J to 0 bases, leaving 9 bases not matched to a gene. The CDR3 coding sequence is TGTGCCAGCAGTCGGACCAGGGGGCGCCCCTCTGGGGCCAACGTCCTGACTTTC. Translation gives CASSRTRGRPSGANVLTF.

There are a few counts of this clone. The CDR3 DNA follows: TGTGCCAGCAGTTACTACCGGGGACTAAGCTACGAGCAGTACTTC. It codes for CASSYYRGLSYEQYF. J is TRBJ2-7 and V is TRBV6-5, with 7 bases lining up with TRBD2. The germline V gene has CDR1 MNHEY and CDR2 SVGAGI. Germline trimming cut 1 base from V and 3 bases from J; bases unmatched to any gene: 6. CDR3 length: 15 amino acids.

The rearrangement links TRBV7-9 to TRBJ1-2; no firm D call. CDR1 is SEHNR and CDR2 is FQNEAQ in the germline V gene (reference sequence). V was pared by 4 bases and J by 4 bases, with 10 bases between. The CDR3 length is 13 residues. CDR3 residues: CASSYGRGYGYTF. CDR3 coding DNA: TGTGCCAGCAGCTATGGCCGTGGCTATGGCTACACCTTC.

This sequence joins TRBV6-5 and TRBJ2-1, with TRBD1 as a possible D gene (5 bases). The CDR3 runs 14 residues. Germline loops: CDR1 MNHEY, CDR2 SVGAGI. Trimming removed 5 bases from V and 0 bases from J, with 8 bases in between. The CDR3 sequence is CASSRQSSYNEQFF. CDR3 nucleotides: TGTGCCAGCAGTAGACAGTCCTCCTACAATGAGCAGTTCTTC.

The CDR3 coding sequence is TGTGCCAGCAGCCCGGGGACAGGGGGAGTCTATGGCTACACCTTC. Its translation is CASSPGTGGVYGYTF. The chain recombines TRBV3-1 (or the pseudogene TRBV3-2) with TRBJ1-2; 11 positions agree with TRBD1. Trimming cost V 4 bases and J 4 bases; bases outside gene matches: 5. Per germline, CDR1 LGHDT and CDR2 YNNKEL (reference sequence). CDR3 length equals 15 residues.

The chain combines TRBV19 with TRBJ2-1, with 12 positions matching TRBD2. The V gene's germline CDR1 is LNHDA and CDR2 SQIVND (reference sequence). V dropped 5 bases and J dropped 0; count of bases not matched to a gene: 2. This CDR3 is built from 16 residues. CDR3 in amino acids: CASSLAGGPSYNEQFF. The DNA for the CDR3 is TGTGCCAGTAGTCTAGCGGGGGGGCCCTCCTACAATGAGCAGTTCTTC.

This clone turned up a few times. The chain couples TRBV4-2 to TRBJ1-6, with D perhaps matching TRBD1 (6 bases). The germline V and J ends were trimmed by 1 base and 7 bases, with 8 bases remaining between them. CDR1 and CDR2 (germline): LGHNA, YNFKEQ. This CDR3 contains 14 residues. The CDR3 bases are TGTGCCAGCAGCCAAGGTGGGGGCAATTCACCCCTCCACTTT. As protein: CASSQGGGNSPLHF.

This chain joins TRBV5-1 and TRBJ1-3; D possibly corresponds to TRBD1 (6 bases). V was trimmed by 1 base and J by 7 bases, leaving 12 bases between them. The CDR3 is 14 residues long. CDR1 and CDR2 (germline): SGHRS, YFSETQ. This CDR3 is CASSLSTGLNTIYF. The CDR3 nucleotides are TGCGCCAGCAGCTTGTCAACAGGGTTGAACACCATATATTTT.

This chain joins TRBV6-5 and TRBJ1-1, with TRBD1 matching 9 bases. The CDR3 runs to 12 residues. Germline CDR1 MNHEY, CDR2 SVGAGI. Germline trimming cut 6 bases from V and 8 bases from J; bases unmatched to any gene: 4. The CDR3 DNA sequence: TGTGCCAGCAGCCTAGGGACAGGGGAAGCTTTCTTT. Translated, it gives CASSLGTGEAFF.

This clone occurred once. The chain links TRBV19 to TRBJ2-1; TRBD2 matches 13 bases. The germline CDR1 and CDR2 sequences are LNHDA and SQIVND (reference sequence). The CDR3 contains 13 residues. The V segment lost 5 bases and the J segment 13 bases; nucleotides outside the gene matches: 5. The CDR3 DNA sequence: TGTGCCAGTAGTCCGGGGACTAGCGGGGTTCAGTTCTTC. This translates into CASSPGTSGVQFF.

J is TRBJ1-5 and V is TRBV5-8, with 8 bases fitting TRBD1. The germline V gene encodes CDR1 SGHTS and CDR2 YDEGEE. Trimming at V came to 4 bases and at J to 3 bases, leaving 6 bases not matched to a gene. This CDR3 contains 15 residues. The CDR3 DNA reads as TGTGCCAGCAGCGGACAGGGAAGCTTCAATCAGCCCCAGCATTTT. This sequence encodes CASSGQGSFNQPQHF.

The chain carries TRBV6-5 and TRBJ1-2; TRBD1 matches 8 bases. CDR1 and CDR2 from the germline V gene are MNHEY and SVGAGI. J lost 5 bases, V lost 5 bases, and 7 bases had no gene match. This CDR3 is 14 amino acids long. CDR3 in amino acids: CASSKTGVGYGYTF. The CDR3 DNA reads TGTGCCAGCAGTAAGACAGGGGTCGGATATGGCTACACCTTC.

V is TRBV19 and J is TRBJ1-1; TRBD1 aligns across 9 bases. CDR3 length equals 13 residues. Trimming cost V 4 bases and J 5 bases; bases outside gene matches: 2. Per germline, CDR1 LNHDA and CDR2 SQIVND (reference sequence). The CDR3 is CASSNRGRTEAFF. The CDR3 nucleotides read TGTGCCAGTAGTAACAGGGGGCGGACTGAAGCTTTCTTT.

The J gene is TRBJ2-5, the V gene TRBV27; 8 nucleotides align to TRBD1. This CDR3 region has 16 residues. The V gene end was trimmed by 5 bases and the J gene end by 2 bases; junction bases not matched to a gene: 10. In germline, CDR1 is MNHEY, CDR2 SMNVEV (reference sequence). CDR3 loop: CASSTRTGRLQETQYF. The CDR3 DNA reads as TGTGCCAGCAGTACAAGGACAGGGAGGTTACAAGAGACCCAGTACTTC.

The chain recombines TRBV7-3 with TRBJ1-6; D is uncertain. CDR3 length: 14 amino acids. The V end was cut by 4 bases, the J end by 0 bases, with 4 bases between. The germline V gene has CDR1 SGHTA and CDR2 FQGTGA. DNA for the CDR3: TGTGCCAGCAGCTACAGCTCCTATAATTCACCCCTCCACTTT. Its translation is CASSYSSYNSPLHF.

This clone occurred once. V gene TRBV2 combines with J gene TRBJ1-1, with a weak D call TRBD1 (6 bases). The germline gives CDR1 SNHLY, CDR2 FYNNEI. V was shortened by 2 bases and J by 7 bases, with 11 bases between the two germline ends. The length of the CDR3 is 13 residues. The DNA for the CDR3 is TGTGCCAGCAGTGAACGCACAGGGAATGAAGCTTTCTTT. Protein product: CASSERTGNEAFF.

The chain carries TRBV11-2 and TRBJ2-3, with a tentative D call TRBD1 (6 bases). Germline CDR1 SGHAT, CDR2 FQNNGV. The length of the CDR3 is 18 residues. Trimming pared 1 base from V and 1 base from J, leaving 18 bases between. The CDR3 DNA reads as TGTGCCAGCAGCTTAGGAAGGGGGAAAGGATGGGGCACAGATACGCAGTATTTT. This codes for CASSLGRGKGWGTDTQYF.

The genes are TRBV6-5 and TRBJ2-3, with 11 positions matching TRBD2. Per the germline V gene, CDR1 is MNHEY and CDR2 is SVGAGI. The CDR3 loop spans 16 amino acids. With V trimmed by 2 bases and J by 3 bases, 4 bases remained unmatched. CDR3 protein: CASSYGLAGGTDTQYF. Here the CDR3 DNA reads TGTGCCAGCAGTTACGGGCTAGCGGGGGGTACAGATACGCAGTATTTT.